Sequencing of this T cell receptor beta chain was carried out in a study of T cells after posttransplantation cyclophosphamide. General study points: Later post-transplant blood repertoires were often dominated by donor CD8+ memory clones. Recipient CMV seropositivity and CMV reactivation strongly tracked TRB clonality. Blood and skin or GI T cell repertoires showed limited TRB overlap.

Germline V lookup: CDR1 KGHSH, CDR2 LQKENI. This CDR3 spans 18 amino acids. The ends were cut back, 0 bases at V and 0 bases at J, with 16 bases in the middle. This clone is classed as medium-sized (0.01 to 0.1%). The antigen is unknown. Data came from immunoSEQ multiplex PCR; TCRdb stores just in-frame clones and leaves some out. The profile covers around 8,000 clones, none occurring a single time. A marrow graft followed busulfan-fludarabine conditioning, with cyclophosphamide on days +3 and +4. This clonotype was sampled from a male patient younger than 35 who received an allogeneic stem cell transplant from an unrelated donor, was CMV-positive, and had acute and chronic GVHD. Some T cells may possibly be graft donor cells. The rearrangement joins TRBV18 to TRBJ2-3; TRBD2 might be the D (6 bases). Sequencing used PBMCs, obtained after allogeneic stem cell transplant with posttransplant cyclophosphamide. The CDR3 sequence is CASSPPRGARTSTDTQYF. Here the CDR3 DNA reads TGTGCCAGCTCACCACCTCGCGGGGCACGAACTAGCACAGATACGCAGTATTTT.